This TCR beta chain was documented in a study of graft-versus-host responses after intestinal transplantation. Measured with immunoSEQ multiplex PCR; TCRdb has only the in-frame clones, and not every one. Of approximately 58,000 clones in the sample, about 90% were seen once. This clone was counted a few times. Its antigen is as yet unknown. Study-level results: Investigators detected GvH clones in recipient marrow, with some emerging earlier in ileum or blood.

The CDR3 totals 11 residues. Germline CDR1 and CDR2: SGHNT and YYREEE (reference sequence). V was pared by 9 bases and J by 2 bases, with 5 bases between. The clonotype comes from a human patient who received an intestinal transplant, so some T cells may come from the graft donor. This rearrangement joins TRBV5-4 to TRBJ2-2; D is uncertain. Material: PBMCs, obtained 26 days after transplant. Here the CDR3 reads CATINTGELFF. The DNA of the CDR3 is TGTGCCACCATTAACACCGGGGAGCTGTTTTTT.